These 18 T cell receptor beta chains were sequenced from one sample in a study of beta chain features in type 1 diabetes. Whole-study findings and limits: Shortening of TCRB CDR3s, moderate but significant, appeared in all four CD4+ subsets of Type 1 diabetes patients.

No cognate antigen is known for these TCRs. Investigators reverse transcribed all isolated RNA, so they sequenced expressed TCRB transcripts. The method was immunoSEQ multiplex PCR; TCRdb's version includes in-frame clones alone and lacks a portion of them. The data contain roughly 150,000 clones, approximately 8.8% of them singletons. Sequenced input: central memory CD4+ T cells from blood. The receptors shown here come from a woman in her 30s with type 1 diabetes.

The chain's CDR3 is CASSPVGQRAFF. The CDR3 DNA follows: TGTGCCAGCAGTCCAGTGGGACAGAGAGCTTTCTTT. This chain links TRBV28 with TRBJ1-1; TRBD1 aligns across 7 bases. V trimming: 5 bases; J trimming: 10 bases; junction bases outside the gene matches: 7. There are 12 residues in the CDR3. The V gene's germline CDR1 is MDHEN and CDR2 SYDVKM.

The chain employs TRBV30 and TRBJ2-7; 10 positions match TRBD2. This CDR3 spans 17 amino acids. Germline V gene lookup returns CDR1 GTSNPN and CDR2 SVGIG (reference sequence). Germline trimming cut 3 bases from V and 4 bases from J; bases unmatched to any gene: 15. The CDR3 bases are TGTGCCTGGAGGGGGAGACAGCGGGAGGGCAGGATGTACGAGCAGTACTTC. Protein product: CAWRGRQREGRMYEQYF.

In its sample, this clone was seen a few times. The chain has TRBV5-1 and TRBJ2-1; 8 nucleotides line up with TRBD1. The CDR3 covers 15 residues. V dropped 3 bases and J dropped 9; count of bases not matched to a gene: 11. Germline CDR1 reads SGHRS; CDR2 reads YFSETQ. As DNA, the CDR3 is TGCGCCAGCAGCTCCATTGACAGGGGTAGTGGTGAGCAGTTCTTC. It encodes CASSSIDRGSGEQFF.

This chain links TRBV30 with TRBJ1-5, with D tentatively TRBD1 (6 bases). The germline gives CDR1 GTSNPN, CDR2 SVGIG (reference sequence). V was pared by 3 bases and J by 3 bases, with 9 bases between. The CDR3 contains 13 residues. CDR3 sequence (DNA): TGTGCCTGGAGCGGACAGAACAATCAGCCCCAGCATTTT. Its protein product is CAWSGQNNQPQHF.

This chain links TRBV10-3 with TRBJ2-7; TRBD2 agrees at 10 bases. CDR3 length: 14 residues. After removal of 6 bases from V and 3 bases from J, the junction contained 5 bases not matched to a gene. Germline CDR1 and CDR2: ENHRY and SYGVKD. The CDR3 nucleotides read TGTGCCATCAGAAGTACTAGCGGGATCTACGAGCAGTACTTC. Its translation: CAIRSTSGIYEQYF.

The CDR3 sequence: CASSRYGAGVTGELFF. CDR3 nucleotide sequence: TGTGCCAGCAGCCGATACGGGGCGGGAGTCACCGGGGAGCTGTTTTTT. The V call is TRBV7-3, the J call TRBJ2-2, with 7 bases fitting TRBD2. Germline assignment: CDR1 SGHTA and CDR2 FQGTGA. V shed 5 bases, J shed 4 bases, and the junction held 10 bases outside the gene matches. The CDR3 spans 16 residues.

The V and J genes are TRBV30 and TRBJ1-5; D remains unclear. Trimming pared 4 bases from V and 3 bases from J, leaving 10 bases between. The CDR3 is 13 residues long. The germline gives CDR1 GTSNPN, CDR2 SVGIG (reference sequence). CDR3 sequence (DNA): TGTGCCTGGAATGAACAACCCAATCAGCCCCAGCATTTT. As protein: CAWNEQPNQPQHF.

This clone was detected a few times. The rearrangement uses TRBV29-1 and TRBJ1-1; no clear D gene. The CDR3 is made up of 15 amino acids. Trimming took 3 bases from V and 5 from J, leaving 19 bases between them. The V gene's germline CDR1 is SQVTM and CDR2 ANQGSEA. CDR3 bases: TGCAGCGTTGACCGAGGGAGGAGGGCGGAGACTGAAGCTTTCTTT. This codes for CSVDRGRRAETEAFF.

This chain's CDR3 is CASSPIDTDNEQFF. The CDR3 nucleotides are TGTGCCAGCTCACCCATAGATACTGATAATGAGCAGTTCTTC. The chain is built from TRBV18 and TRBJ2-1, with D unclear. Germline CDR1 and CDR2: KGHSH and LQKENI. V lost 3 bases and J 7 bases, leaving 13 bases between the germline ends. The CDR3 length is 14 residues.

This chain joins TRBV28 and TRBJ2-1, with TRBD1 identical over 9 bases. V dropped 6 bases and J dropped 8; count of bases not matched to a gene: 11. CDR1 and CDR2 from the germline V gene are MDHEN and SYDVKM. CDR3 length: 15 residues. The CDR3 nucleotides are TGTGCCAGCAGGATCCCCGGGACAGGGTACGATGAGCAGTTCTTC. This codes for CASRIPGTGYDEQFF.

This rearrangement joins TRBV19 to TRBJ2-2; 7 nucleotides agree with TRBD2. With V trimmed by 8 bases and J by 5 bases, 8 bases remained unmatched. This CDR3 contains 14 residues. The germline V gene has CDR1 LNHDA and CDR2 SQIVND (reference sequence). The CDR3 loop reads CASQADSGTGELFF. The CDR3 nucleotides are TGTGCCAGTCAAGCCGATAGCGGGACCGGGGAGCTGTTTTTT.

The rearrangement joins TRBV10-3 to TRBJ2-7, with TRBD2 matching 10 bases. Looked up from germline, CDR1 is ENHRY and CDR2 is SYGVKD. The CDR3 is 14 amino acids. Trimming took 8 bases from V and 5 from J; bases not matched to a gene: 9. The CDR3 loop is CAISPASGRHEQYF. The CDR3 DNA follows: TGTGCCATCTCTCCGGCTAGCGGGAGACACGAGCAGTACTTC.

This clone was seen more than once but under ten times. V gene TRBV10-3 combines with J gene TRBJ2-1, with 12 bases that match TRBD2. Trimming took 2 bases from V and 6 from J; bases not matched to a gene: 8. In germline, CDR1 is ENHRY, CDR2 SYGVKD. The CDR3 is 17 amino acids. The CDR3 loop is CAISERILAGGPNEQFF. CDR3 DNA sequence: TGTGCCATCAGTGAGCGTATCCTAGCGGGAGGGCCCAATGAGCAGTTCTTC.

V is TRBV29-1 and J is TRBJ1-2, with a weak D call TRBD1 (6 bases). The CDR3 loop spans 14 amino acids. V dropped 3 bases and J dropped 4 bases, with 15 bases sitting between them. CDR1 and CDR2 (germline): SQVTM, ANQGSEA. This CDR3 reads CSVEGAGRGYGYTF. CDR3 DNA: TGCAGCGTTGAGGGGGCGGGGAGGGGCTATGGCTACACCTTC. Combining the CDR3 with reference TRBV29-1 and TRBJ1-2 gives the whole variable domain SAVISQKPSRDICQRGTSLTIQCQVDSQVTMMFWYRQQPGQSLTLIATANQGSEATYESGFVIDKFPISRPNLTFSTLTVSNMSPEDSSIYLCSVEGAGRGYGYTFGSGTRLTVV.

The rearrangement links TRBV7-8 to TRBJ1-1; TRBD1 matches at 7 bases. V was pared by 2 bases and J by 4 bases, with 19 bases of the junction left unmatched. This CDR3 is built from 19 residues. The germline V gene has CDR1 SGHVS and CDR2 FQNEAQ. The CDR3 DNA follows: TGTGCCAGCAGCTTATCCTTCAGAACAGACAGGGCCAAGGGCACTGAAGCTTTCTTT. Protein product: CASSLSFRTDRAKGTEAFF.

The gene calls are TRBV7-9 and TRBJ2-4; tentatively, D is TRBD1 (7 bases). This CDR3 has 15 residues. Germline CDR1 reads SEHNR; CDR2 reads FQNEAQ (reference sequence). V lost 2 bases to trimming and J lost 1 base, with 9 bases between them. CDR3: CASSLSGGAKNIQYF. CDR3 in DNA: TGTGCCAGCAGCTTATCAGGGGGGGCCAAAAACATTCAGTACTTC.

This clone was observed a few times. The chain recombines TRBV4-2 with TRBJ2-7; 8 bases fit TRBD2. Trimming took 4 bases from V and 2 from J; bases not matched to a gene: 16. Germline V gene data show CDR1 as LGHNA and CDR2 as YNFKEQ. The CDR3 is 18 residues long. The CDR3 DNA sequence: TGTGCCAGCAGCCGAGGCACTAGCGGTCAAACGGGCGCCTACGAGCAGTACTTC. This gives the protein CASSRGTSGQTGAYEQYF.

In its sample, this clone was seen a few times. The chain employs TRBV6-4 and TRBJ2-3; TRBD2 is a possible D gene (5 bases). Germline values: CDR1 MRHNA, CDR2 SNTAGT. CDR3 length equals 16 residues. Trimming stripped 2 bases from V and 4 bases from J, with 16 bases between. The CDR3 loop reads CASSDTGNIGSDTQYF. DNA for the CDR3: TGTGCCAGCAGTGACACGGGGAATATCGGCTCAGATACGCAGTATTTT.